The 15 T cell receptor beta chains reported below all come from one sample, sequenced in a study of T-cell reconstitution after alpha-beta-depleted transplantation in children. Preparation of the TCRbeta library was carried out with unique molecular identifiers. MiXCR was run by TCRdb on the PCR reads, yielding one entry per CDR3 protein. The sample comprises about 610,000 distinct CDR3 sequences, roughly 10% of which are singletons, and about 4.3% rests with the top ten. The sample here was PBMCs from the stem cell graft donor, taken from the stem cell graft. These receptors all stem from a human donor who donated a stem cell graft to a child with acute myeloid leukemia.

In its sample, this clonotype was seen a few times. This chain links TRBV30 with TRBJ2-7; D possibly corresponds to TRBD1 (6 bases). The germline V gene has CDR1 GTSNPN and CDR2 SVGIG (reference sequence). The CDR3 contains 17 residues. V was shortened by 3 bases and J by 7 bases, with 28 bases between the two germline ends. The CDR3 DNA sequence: TGTGCCTGGAGCGTCAGTGGATATGGGACAACGTACGAAGAGCAGTACTTC. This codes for CAWSVSGYGTTYEEQYF. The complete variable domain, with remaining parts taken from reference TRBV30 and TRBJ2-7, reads SQTIHQWPATLVQPVGSPLSLECTVEGTSNPNLYWYRQAAGRGLQLLFYSVGIGQISSEVPQNLSASRPQDRQFILSSKKLLLSDSGFYLCAWSVSGYGTTYEEQYFGPGTRLTVT.

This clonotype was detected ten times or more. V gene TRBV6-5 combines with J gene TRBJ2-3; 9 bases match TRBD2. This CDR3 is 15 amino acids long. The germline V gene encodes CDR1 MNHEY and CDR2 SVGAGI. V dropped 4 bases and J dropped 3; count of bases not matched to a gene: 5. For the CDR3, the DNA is TGTGCCAGCAGTTGGCGGGAGGGCCAGACAGATACGCAGTATTTT. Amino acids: CASSWREGQTDTQYF.

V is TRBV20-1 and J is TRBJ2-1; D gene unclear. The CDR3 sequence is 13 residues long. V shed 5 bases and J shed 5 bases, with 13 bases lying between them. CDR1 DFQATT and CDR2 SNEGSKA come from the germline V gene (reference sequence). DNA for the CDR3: TGCAGTGCTTTACAGTTTCTGAACAATGAGCAGTTCTTC. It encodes CSALQFLNNEQFF.

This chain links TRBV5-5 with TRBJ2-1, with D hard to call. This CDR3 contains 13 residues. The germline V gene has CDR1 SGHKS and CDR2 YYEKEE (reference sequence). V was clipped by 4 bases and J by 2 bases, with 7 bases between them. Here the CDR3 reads CASSPWPYNEQFF. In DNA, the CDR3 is TGTGCCAGCAGCCCCTGGCCCTACAATGAGCAGTTCTTC.

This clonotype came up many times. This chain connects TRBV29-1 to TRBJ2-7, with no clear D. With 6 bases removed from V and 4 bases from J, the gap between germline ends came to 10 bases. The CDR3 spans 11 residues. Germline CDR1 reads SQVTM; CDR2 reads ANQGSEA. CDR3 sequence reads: CSVGLPYEQYF. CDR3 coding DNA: TGCAGCGTAGGCTTACCATACGAGCAGTACTTC.

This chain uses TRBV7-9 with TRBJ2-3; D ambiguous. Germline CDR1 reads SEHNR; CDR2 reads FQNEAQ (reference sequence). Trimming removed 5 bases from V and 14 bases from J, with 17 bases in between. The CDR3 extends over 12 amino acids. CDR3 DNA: TGTGCCAGCAGCGGTAGGGCCGTCGGTTTGTATTTT. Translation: CASSGRAVGLYF.

CDR3 sequence reads: CASSPGHDAGGYTF. The DNA for the CDR3 is TGTGCCAGCAGCCCTGGACACGACGCGGGCGGCTACACCTTC. The rearrangement links TRBV7-2 to TRBJ1-2; D might be TRBD1 (5 bases). The V and J ends lost 5 bases and 8 bases respectively, with 18 bases between them. Germline values: CDR1 SGHTA, CDR2 FQGNSA. This CDR3 has 14 amino acids.

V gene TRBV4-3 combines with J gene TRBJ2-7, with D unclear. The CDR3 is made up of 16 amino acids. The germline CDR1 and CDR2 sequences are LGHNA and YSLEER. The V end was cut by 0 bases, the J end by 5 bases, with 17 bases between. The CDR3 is CASSQDRVQSGNEQYF. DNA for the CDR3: TGCGCCAGCAGCCAAGATCGTGTCCAGTCAGGTAACGAGCAGTACTTC.

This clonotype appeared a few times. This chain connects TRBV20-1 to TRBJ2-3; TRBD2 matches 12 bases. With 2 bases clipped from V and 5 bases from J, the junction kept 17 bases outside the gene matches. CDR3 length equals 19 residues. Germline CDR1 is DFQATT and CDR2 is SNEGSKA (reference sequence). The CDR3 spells CSARIRLAGGPVAGDTQYF. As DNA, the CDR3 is TGCAGTGCTAGAATTCGCCTAGCGGGAGGGCCGGTTGCGGGAGATACGCAGTATTTT.

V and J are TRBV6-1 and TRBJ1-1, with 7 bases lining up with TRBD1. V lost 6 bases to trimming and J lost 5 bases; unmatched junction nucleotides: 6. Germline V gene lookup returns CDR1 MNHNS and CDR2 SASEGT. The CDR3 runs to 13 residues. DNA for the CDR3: TGTGCCAGCAGGTCCAGGGGGGAAACTGAAGCTTTCTTT. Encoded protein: CASRSRGETEAFF.

CDR3 amino acids: CASSDGHYYNEQFF. CDR3 in DNA: TGTGCCAGCAGTGACGGGCACTACTACAATGAGCAGTTCTTC. This sequence joins TRBV5-6 and TRBJ2-1; no clear D. Per the germline V gene, CDR1 is SGHDT and CDR2 is YYEEEE. V was cut by 5 bases and J by 3 bases, with 12 bases left in between. The CDR3 totals 14 residues. The complete variable domain, with remaining parts taken from reference TRBV5-6 and TRBJ2-1, reads DAGVTQSPTHLIKTRGQQVTLRCSPKSGHDTVSWYQQALGQGPQFIFQYYEEEERQRGNFPDRFSGHQFPNYSSELNVNALLLGDSALYLCASSDGHYYNEQFFGPGTRLTVL.

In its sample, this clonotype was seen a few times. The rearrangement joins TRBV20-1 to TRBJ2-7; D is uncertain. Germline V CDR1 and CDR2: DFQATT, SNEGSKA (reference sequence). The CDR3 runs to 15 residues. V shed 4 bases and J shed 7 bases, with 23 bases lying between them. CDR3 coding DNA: TGCAGTGCTATCGGTCCGGGCCAGCCGGGTTCTGAGCAGTACTTC. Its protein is CSAIGPGQPGSEQYF.

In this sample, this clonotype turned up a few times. The CDR3 DNA reads TGTGCCAGCAGCAAAGCGCGAAGGGGGCGCACCGGGGAGCTGTTTTTT. Translating gives CASSKARRGRTGELFF. This chain links TRBV21-1 with TRBJ2-2; TRBD1, the D gene given by the table, was not confirmed from the DNA. TRBV21-1 is a recognized pseudogene. The CDR3 length is 16 residues.

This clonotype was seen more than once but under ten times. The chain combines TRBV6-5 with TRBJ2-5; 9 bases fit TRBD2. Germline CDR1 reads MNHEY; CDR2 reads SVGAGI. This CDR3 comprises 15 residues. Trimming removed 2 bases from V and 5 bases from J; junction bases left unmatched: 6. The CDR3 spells CASSYGAGGLETQYF. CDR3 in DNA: TGTGCCAGCAGTTACGGGGCGGGAGGGCTGGAGACCCAGTACTTC.

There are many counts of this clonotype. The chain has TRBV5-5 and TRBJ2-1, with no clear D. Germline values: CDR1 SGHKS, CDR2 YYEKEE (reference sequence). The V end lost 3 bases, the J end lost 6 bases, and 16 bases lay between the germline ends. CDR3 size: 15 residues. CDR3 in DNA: TGTGCCAGCAGCTCCCCGGTCCTCACCGGCAATGAGCAGTTCTTC. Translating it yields CASSSPVLTGNEQFF.